This TCR beta chain was recorded in a study of T-cell reconstitution after alpha-beta-depleted transplantation in children. Findings and limits, study-wide: Where alpha-beta T cells came from about two months after transplant was reportedly several hundred expanded graft clones. At one year after transplant, newly produced T cells mostly accounted for T-cell counts and diversity.

Preparation of the TCRbeta library was carried out with unique molecular identifiers. TCRdb recomputed calls from the PCR reads with MiXCR, one row per CDR3 protein. The sample contains about 97,000 distinct CDR3 sequences, under 9% of which appear only once. Between the trimmed V and J ends, which lost 3 bases and 4 bases, there was a span of 8 bases. From germline, CDR1 is SGDLS and CDR2 YYNGEE. The CDR3 loop spans 13 amino acids. On this clonotype: Its antigen remains unknown.

Material: PBMCs, obtained before TCRalphabeta/CD19-depleted stem cell transplant. The source of this sequence is a boy between 2 and 10 years old with acute lymphoblastic leukemia, due to receive a stem cell transplant. The chain couples TRBV9 to TRBJ1-5; no clear D. The CDR3 protein is CASSAGRNQPQHF. CDR3 bases: TGTGCCAGCAGCGCCGGGAGGAATCAGCCCCAGCATTTT. Combining the CDR3 with reference TRBV9 and TRBJ1-5 gives the whole variable domain DSGVTQTPKHLITATGQRVTLRCSPRSGDLSVYWYQQSLDQGLQFLIQYYNGEERAKGNILERFSAQQFPDLHSELNLSSLELGDSALYFCASSAGRNQPQHFGDGTRLSIL.